The 25 T cell receptor beta chains below all came from one sample that was sequenced in a study of T cells in placental villitis. This was the immunoSEQ v4 assay. Assay: immunoSEQ multiplex PCR; the TCRdb copy retains only in-frame clones and omits some. The table has some 6,500 clones, about three quarters seen once. Specimen: placental tissue containing maternal and fetal cells. The receptor source for this set is a human patient with infectious villitis; the placental T cells may come from both mother and fetus.

The chain recombines TRBV11-1 with TRBJ2-7, with 7 nucleotides matching TRBD2. After removal of 6 bases from V and 0 bases from J, the junction contained 5 bases not matched to a gene. There are 14 residues in the CDR3. Germline V gene sequence: CDR1 SGHAT, CDR2 FQDESV (reference sequence). CDR3 nucleotides: TGTGCCAGCAGTCCGCGGACTAGCTCCTACGAGCAGTACTTC. It yields the protein CASSPRTSSYEQYF.

The table lists this clone with a count of one. The genes are TRBV6-5 and TRBJ1-2, with 9 positions matching TRBD1. Germline CDR1 is MNHEY and CDR2 is SVGAGI. Germline trimming cut 5 bases from V and 5 bases from J; bases unmatched to any gene: 6. This CDR3 spans 14 amino acids. The CDR3 nucleotides read TGTGCCAGCAGTCGGGACAGGGTAGGGTATGGCTACACCTTC. Its protein is CASSRDRVGYGYTF.

This rearrangement joins TRBV11-3 to TRBJ1-1; D call uncertain. This CDR3 comprises 13 residues. Germline V gene lookup returns CDR1 SGHNT and CDR2 YENEEA. Trimming took off 4 bases at V and 0 bases at J, with 6 bases between the two ends. CDR3 loop: CASSYSLNTEAFF. The CDR3 DNA is TGTGCCAGCAGCTACTCACTGAACACTGAAGCTTTCTTT.

V is TRBV5-4 and J is TRBJ1-1; possible D gene TRBD1, 5 bases. V was cut by 5 bases and J by 4 bases, with 12 bases left in between. Germline V gene data show CDR1 as SGHNT and CDR2 as YYREEE (reference sequence). CDR3 length equals 13 residues. CDR3 sequence (DNA): TGTGCCAGCAGAGGGGTTCCGGGCACTGAAGCTTTCTTT. Translation: CASRGVPGTEAFF.

This clone was detected once. Germline is not matched at one junction end, which may reflect a read error. The chain has TRBV6-5 and TRBJ2-7, with 7 bases matching TRBD2. In germline, CDR1 is MNHEY, CDR2 SVGAGI. The CDR3 extends over 15 amino acids. The CDR3 nucleotides are TGTGTCAGCAGCCGCGACTCCGGGGGGACTTACGAGCAGTACTTC. This sequence encodes CVSSRDSGGTYEQYF.

This clone was seen only a few times. The CDR3 is CASSLVGGSQPQHF. The CDR3 DNA follows: TGCGCCAGCAGCTTGGTGGGTGGTAGTCAGCCCCAGCATTTT. V is TRBV5-1 and J is TRBJ1-5, with D uncertain. The CDR3 is made up of 14 amino acids. With 0 bases removed from V and 6 bases from J, the gap between germline ends came to 10 bases. Germline values: CDR1 SGHRS, CDR2 YFSETQ.

The chain has TRBV5-6 and TRBJ1-5; possibly TRBD1 for D (6 bases). Trimming stripped 4 bases from V and 6 bases from J, with 17 bases between. The V gene's germline CDR1 is SGHDT and CDR2 YYEEEE. This CDR3 spans 15 amino acids. CDR3 region: CASSLNGGGGQPQHF. The DNA for the CDR3 is TGTGCCAGCAGCCTAAACGGGGGGGGCGGTCAGCCCCAGCATTTT.

In its sample, this clone was seen once. The chain joins TRBV30 to TRBJ1-2; TRBD1 agrees at 7 bases. Germline lookup yields CDR1 GTSNPN and CDR2 SVGIG (reference sequence). Trimming at V came to 4 bases and at J to 7 bases, leaving 9 bases not matched to a gene. This CDR3 spans 13 amino acids. CDR3 sequence (DNA): TGTGCCTGGATTACAGGGGCCGCACGTGGCTACACCTTC. This gives the protein CAWITGAARGYTF. Filled out from reference TRBV30 and TRBJ1-2, the complete variable domain reads SQTIHQWPATLVQPVGSPLSLECTVEGTSNPNLYWYRQAAGRGLQLLFYSVGIGQISSEVPQNLSASRPQDRQFILSSKKLLLSDSGFYLCAWITGAARGYTFGSGTRLTVV.

The rearrangement uses TRBV6-5 and TRBJ2-7; 10 nucleotides line up with TRBD1. Germline V CDR1 and CDR2: MNHEY, SVGAGI. The trim removed 6 bases at V and 7 bases at J, leaving 9 bases unmatched. The CDR3 is 14 residues long. The CDR3 nucleotides are TGTGCCAGCAGCCTAGGGACAGGGGTGGGTGAGCAGTACTTC. It specifies CASSLGTGVGEQYF.

The chain employs TRBV16 and TRBJ1-2, with D possibly matching TRBD1 (5 bases). The CDR3 has 12 residues. The V gene lost 4 bases and the J gene lost 8 bases, with 11 bases spanning the gap. Germline V gene sequence: CDR1 KGHSY, CDR2 FQNENV. CDR3 coding DNA: TGTGCCAGCAGCCGAGGGGCAAGCGGCTACACCTTC. Translation: CASSRGASGYTF. The variable domain in full, with the rest retrieved from reference TRBV16 and TRBJ1-2, is GEEVAQTPKHLVRGEGQKAKLYCAPIKGHSYVFWYQQVLKNEFKFLISFQNENVFDETGMPKERFSAKCLPNSPCSLEIQATKLEDSAVYFCASSRGASGYTFGSGTRLTVV.

This clone occurred a few times. The identical CDR3 is also encoded by other nucleotide sequences in the sample. This chain joins TRBV3-1 (or the pseudogene TRBV3-2) and TRBJ1-1, with unresolved D. The germline V gene has CDR1 LGHDT and CDR2 YNNKEL (reference sequence). There are 13 residues in the CDR3. Trimming removed 3 bases at V and 1 base at J, with 6 bases between. The CDR3 protein is CASSQGRNTEAFF. CDR3 DNA sequence: TGTGCCAGCAGCCAGGGTCGGAACACTGAAGCTTTCTTT.

The chain uses TRBV28 and TRBJ1-1; tentative D call: TRBD1 (5 bases). Trimming shortened V by 1 base and J by 9 bases, and 9 bases separated the two germline ends. The CDR3 covers 12 residues. Germline CDR1 and CDR2: MDHEN and SYDVKM. The CDR3 is CASSLSRDQAFF. DNA for the CDR3: TGTGCCAGCAGTTTATCCCGGGACCAAGCTTTCTTT.

A few counts support this clone. The chain carries TRBV7-9 and TRBJ2-2; D not certain. The CDR3 spans 14 residues. CDR1 and CDR2 (germline): SEHNR, FQNEAQ (reference sequence). The germline V and J ends were trimmed by 5 bases and 7 bases, with 14 bases remaining between them. CDR3 bases: TGTGCCAGCAGCCTCGCCGGTCCGCTCGGGGAGCTGTTTTTT. Translating it yields CASSLAGPLGELFF.

The rearrangement joins TRBV6-1 to TRBJ2-1; 15 bases line up with TRBD2. CDR3 length: 17 residues. Looked up from germline, CDR1 is MNHNS and CDR2 is SASEGT. Losses at the gene ends were 2 bases for V and 13 bases for J; bases not matched to a gene: 12. The CDR3 DNA follows: TGTGCCAGCAGTGAAACAAGGACTAGCGGGGGGGCAATCTCTCAGTTCTTC. Translating gives CASSETRTSGGAISQFF.

This sequence joins TRBV4-3 and TRBJ2-1; D might be TRBD2 (5 bases). Germline V lookup: CDR1 LGHNA, CDR2 YSLEER. The CDR3 runs 13 residues. Trimming pared 1 base from V and 6 bases from J, leaving 7 bases between. CDR3 sequence (DNA): TGCGCCAGCAGCCAAGGTGGAGGCAATGAGCAGTTCTTC. Translated: CASSQGGGNEQFF.

This clone was recorded once. The rearrangement links TRBV5-1 to TRBJ1-1; no firm D call. The germline gives CDR1 SGHRS, CDR2 YFSETQ. The CDR3 extends over 17 amino acids. Trimming took 2 bases from V and 5 from J, leaving 22 bases between them. In DNA form, the CDR3 reads TGCGCCAGCAGCTTCCTCTTCTTACCAACCGCTGGTACTGAAGCTTTCTTT. Amino acids: CASSFLFLPTAGTEAFF.

J is TRBJ2-7 and V is TRBV12-3 or TRBV12-4; 10 nucleotides line up with TRBD1. The CDR3 covers 12 residues. The ends lost 8 bases at V and 2 bases at J; junction bases unmatched: 0. CDR3 residues: CASGTGAYEQYF. The CDR3 DNA sequence: TGTGCCAGCGGGACAGGGGCCTACGAGCAGTACTTC.

Only a few counts were recorded for this clone. This chain connects TRBV19 to TRBJ1-5; no firm D call. This CDR3 contains 16 residues. Trimming left V 4 bases short and J 1 base short, with 14 bases between. CDR1 is LNHDA and CDR2 is SQIVND in the germline V gene (reference sequence). CDR3 DNA: TGTGCCAGTAGTAGAAGTACGGGGATGAGCAATCAGCCCCAGCATTTT. It is translated as CASSRSTGMSNQPQHF.

The genes are TRBV15 and TRBJ1-2, with a weak D call TRBD1 (6 bases). The germline V gene has CDR1 LNHNV and CDR2 YYDKDF (reference sequence). V was clipped by 4 bases and J by 2 bases, with 11 bases between them. The CDR3 is made up of 14 amino acids. The CDR3 spells CATSTQQGNYGYTF. CDR3 nucleotide sequence: TGTGCCACCAGCACCCAACAGGGAAACTATGGCTACACCTTC.

J is TRBJ2-5 and V is TRBV28; tentatively, D is TRBD2 (6 bases). CDR3 length: 13 amino acids. V was shortened by 5 bases and J by 7 bases, with 14 bases between the two germline ends. Germline V gene sequence: CDR1 MDHEN, CDR2 SYDVKM. The CDR3 reads CASSPTLGGTQYF. The CDR3 DNA reads TGTGCCAGCAGTCCCACCTTGGGGGGGACCCAGTACTTC.

V usage is TRBV6-5 and J usage is TRBJ1-4; D not resolved. CDR1 is MNHEY, CDR2 SVGAGI, per germline. The V end was cut by 2 bases, the J end by 7 bases, with 8 bases between. The CDR3 has 13 residues. The CDR3 DNA is TGTGCCAGCAGTTACGTGGGTGGTGAAAAACTGTTTTTT. Protein product: CASSYVGGEKLFF.

The J gene is TRBJ1-6, the V gene TRBV7-9, with a possible D match to TRBD1 (6 bases). CDR3 length: 14 amino acids. V lost 2 bases, J lost 7 bases, and 9 bases lay in between. Germline-derived CDR1 and CDR2 are SEHNR and FQNEAQ (reference sequence). The chain's CDR3 is CASSLSGQNSPLHF. The CDR3 DNA is TGTGCCAGCAGCTTATCGGGACAAAATTCACCCCTCCACTTT.

CDR3 loop: CASGKGRAGELFF. CDR3 in DNA: TGTGCCAGTGGGAAGGGGCGCGCCGGGGAGCTGTTTTTT. V usage is TRBV5-6 and J usage is TRBJ2-2; D perhaps matches TRBD1 (5 bases). The CDR3 length is 13 residues. The V end lost 8 bases, the J end lost 6 bases, and 14 bases lay between the germline ends. Germline lookup yields CDR1 SGHDT and CDR2 YYEEEE.

V and J are TRBV7-2 and TRBJ2-3; D remains ambiguous. Trimming pared 5 bases from V and 4 bases from J, leaving 13 bases between. This CDR3 region has 14 residues. Germline CDR1 is SGHTA and CDR2 is FQGNSA. The CDR3 loop is CASSESQAADTQYF. The CDR3 DNA reads as TGTGCCAGCAGCGAGTCCCAGGCTGCAGATACGCAGTATTTT. Using reference TRBV7-2 and TRBJ2-3 for the parts outside the CDR3, the full variable domain is GAGVSQSPSNKVTEKGKDVELRCDPISGHTALYWYRQSLGQGLEFLIYFQGNSAPDKSGLPSDRFSAERTGGSVSTLTIQRTQQEDSAVYLCASSESQAADTQYFGPGTRLTVL.

The CDR3 DNA reads as TGCGCCAGCAGCTTGGCAGATCCGCCAGGCTATAATTCACCCCTCCACTTT. As protein: CASSLADPPGYNSPLHF. The chain combines TRBV5-1 with TRBJ1-6; no clear D gene. The V and J ends lost 0 bases and 3 bases respectively, with 13 bases between them. The germline CDR1 and CDR2 sequences are SGHRS and YFSETQ. The CDR3 consists of 17 residues.